This T cell receptor (beta chain) was observed in a study of blood T cell repertoires in COVID-19. Whole-study context: Spain, Italy and the United States supplied samples that represented acute and convalescent COVID-19. The cDNA or gDNA used as material had been derived from T cells, B-cell-depleted T cells, or PBMCs.

In the source study's methods: Amplification of reference gene primers provided the estimated nucleated cell counts. Produced via immunoSEQ multiplex PCR; TCRdb's table is partial and in-frame only. That table furnishes V, J and clone size, whereas the DNA furnished D and trimming. The sample shows about 120,000 clones, 60% to 85% of them seen only once. V was pared by 7 bases and J by 3 bases, with 8 bases of the junction left unmatched. Germline V CDR1 and CDR2: MNHEY, SVGAGI. The CDR3 extends over 14 amino acids. Sequencing used peripheral blood. The TCR originated in a man between 65 and 80 years old with acute or convalescent COVID-19. The rearrangement uses TRBV6-5 and TRBJ1-1; TRBD1 agrees at 7 bases. The CDR3 bases are TGTGCCAGCACCACGAACCAGGGGGACACTGAAGCTTTCTTT. Protein: CASTTNQGDTEAFF.